This TCR beta chain is drawn from a study of blood T cell repertoires in COVID-19. Study details: Sources were T cells, B-cell-depleted T cells, or PBMCs; the material itself was cDNA or gDNA.

Per the original methods: Amplification of reference gene primers was used by the study to estimate nucleated cell counts. Using immunoSEQ multiplex PCR, the repertoire was profiled, and TCRdb retains in-frame clones only, with some absent. V, J and clone size were drawn from that table, and D and trimming were deduced from the DNA. The repertoire holds a few hundred thousand clones, with roughly 80% as singletons. Recruits, aged about 18 to 100 years, lived in 24 US areas. Participant-reported clinical history was the basis for cohort assignment. Worth noting for this clone: Sequence at one end of the junction differs from germline and may be a read error.

The sequencing input was PBMCs or T cells enriched from blood (not recorded which). The origin of this receptor is a man between 25 and 39 years old with acute COVID-19.

CDR3 sequence: CASSWMTGGESNVLTF. CDR3 coding DNA: TGTGCCAGCAGCTGGATGACAGGGGGAGAGTCCAACGTCCTGACTTTC. This chain links TRBV5-1 with TRBJ2-6, with 9 bases identical to TRBD1. Germline CDR1 is SGHRS and CDR2 is YFSETQ. The CDR3 runs 16 residues.